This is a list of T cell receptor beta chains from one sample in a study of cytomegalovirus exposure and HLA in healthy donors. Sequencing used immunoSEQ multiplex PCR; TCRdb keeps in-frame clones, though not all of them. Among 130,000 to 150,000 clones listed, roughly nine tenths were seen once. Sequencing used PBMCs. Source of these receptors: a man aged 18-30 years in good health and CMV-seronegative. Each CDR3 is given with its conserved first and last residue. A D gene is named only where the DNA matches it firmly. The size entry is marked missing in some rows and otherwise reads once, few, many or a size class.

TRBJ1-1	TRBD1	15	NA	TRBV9	CASSDPGTENTEAFF	TGTGCCAGCAGTGATCCCGGGACAGAGAACACTGAAGCTTTCTTT
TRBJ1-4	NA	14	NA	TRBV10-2	CASRPGGFGEKLFF	TGCGCCAGCAGGCCTGGGGGGTTCGGTGAAAAACTGTTTTTT
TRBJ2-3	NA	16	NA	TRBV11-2	CASSLAVLTNTDTQYF	TGTGCCAGCAGCTTAGCGGTCCTTACCAACACAGATACGCAGTATTTT
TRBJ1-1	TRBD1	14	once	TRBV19	CASIDRALNTEAFF	TGTGCCAGTATCGACAGGGCGCTTAACACTGAAGCTTTCTTT
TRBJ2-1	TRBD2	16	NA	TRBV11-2	CASSLEGGRAYNEQFF	TGTGCCAGCAGCTTAGAGGGCGGGAGGGCCTACAATGAGCAGTTCTTC
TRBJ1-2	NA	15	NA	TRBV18	CASSPEYVGARGYTF	TGTGCCAGCTCACCAGAGTACGTTGGGGCGAGGGGCTACACCTTC
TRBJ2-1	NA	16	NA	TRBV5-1	CASYKRPGDIYNEQFF	TGCGCCAGCTACAAACGACCCGGGGACATTTACAATGAGCAGTTCTTC
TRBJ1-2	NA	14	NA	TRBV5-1	CASSLATGNYGYTF	TGCGCCAGCAGCTTGGCTACAGGGAACTATGGCTACACCTTC
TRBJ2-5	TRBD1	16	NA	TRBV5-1	CASSRSGTGDQETQYF	TGCGCCAGCAGCCGATCCGGGACAGGGGACCAAGAGACCCAGTACTTC
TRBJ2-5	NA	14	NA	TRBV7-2	CASSLGGAKETQYF	TGTGCCAGCAGCTTAGGCGGGGCGAAAGAGACCCAGTACTTC
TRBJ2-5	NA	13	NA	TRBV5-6	CASSSGDQETQYF	TGTGCCAGCAGCTCGGGGGACCAAGAGACCCAGTACTTC
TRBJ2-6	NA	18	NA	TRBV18	CASSPRPRVGSGANVLTF	TGTGCCAGCTCACCAAGGCCCAGGGTGGGGTCTGGGGCCAACGTCCTGACTTTC
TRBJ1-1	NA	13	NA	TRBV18	CASSPPGAGVAFF	TGTGCCAGCTCACCACCGGGGGCGGGGGTGGCTTTCTTT
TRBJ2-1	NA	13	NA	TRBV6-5	CASKRTGDNEQFF	TGTGCCAGCAAGCGGACCGGGGATAATGAGCAGTTCTTC
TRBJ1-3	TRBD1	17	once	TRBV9	CASSHRTGGDSGNTIYF	TGTGCCAGCAGCCACCGGACAGGGGGAGACTCTGGAAACACCATATATTTT
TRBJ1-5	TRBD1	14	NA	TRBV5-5	CASSPGQAEQPQHF	TGTGCCAGCAGCCCGGGACAGGCGGAACAGCCCCAGCATTTT
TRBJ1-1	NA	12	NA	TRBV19	CASSTLNTEAFF	TGTGCCAGTAGTACTTTGAACACTGAAGCTTTCTTT
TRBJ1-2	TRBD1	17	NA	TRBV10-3	CAISQRQGALGDDGYTF	TGTGCCATCAGTCAGAGACAGGGGGCCTTGGGGGACGATGGCTACACCTTC
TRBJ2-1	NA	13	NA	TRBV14	CASSQGTGVEQFF	TGTGCCAGCAGCCAAGGTACGGGAGTCGAGCAGTTCTTC
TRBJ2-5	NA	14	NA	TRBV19	CASSSQGSQETQYF	TGTGCCAGTAGCTCGCAGGGGTCGCAAGAGACCCAGTACTTC
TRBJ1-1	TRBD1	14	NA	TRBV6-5	CASSPTGGTTEAFF	TGTGCCAGCAGTCCTACAGGGGGCACGACTGAAGCTTTCTTT
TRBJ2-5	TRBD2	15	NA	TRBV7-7	CASSLLAGEQETQYF	TGTGCCAGCAGCTTACTAGCGGGAGAGCAAGAGACCCAGTACTTC
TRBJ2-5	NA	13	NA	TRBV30	CAWSVRVQETQYF	TGTGCCTGGAGTGTACGGGTCCAAGAGACCCAGTACTTC
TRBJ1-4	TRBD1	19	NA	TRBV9	CASSPHGWVTGDTNEKLFF	TGTGCCAGCAGCCCCCACGGGTGGGTGACAGGGGACACTAATGAAAAACTGTTTTTT
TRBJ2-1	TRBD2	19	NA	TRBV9	CASSVFNGLAGSSYNEQFF	TGTGCCAGCAGCGTATTCAACGGACTAGCGGGAAGCTCCTACAATGAGCAGTTCTTC
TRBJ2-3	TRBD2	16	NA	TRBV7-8	CASSLELAGGADTQYF	TGTGCCAGCAGCTTAGAACTAGCGGGAGGTGCAGATACGCAGTATTTT
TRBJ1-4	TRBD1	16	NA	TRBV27	CASSPTSGGAIEKLFF	TGTGCCAGCAGTCCTACGTCAGGGGGCGCGATCGAAAAACTGTTTTTT
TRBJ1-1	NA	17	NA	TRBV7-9	CASSLDGSGRPNTEAFF	TGTGCCAGCAGCTTAGATGGGTCAGGGAGGCCGAACACTGAAGCTTTCTTT
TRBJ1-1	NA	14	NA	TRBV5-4	CASSSFQGSTEAFF	TGTGCCAGCAGCTCCTTTCAGGGTTCCACTGAAGCTTTCTTT
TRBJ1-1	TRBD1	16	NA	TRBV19	CASSTDREIINTEAFF	TGTGCCAGTAGTACCGACAGGGAGATAATAAACACTGAAGCTTTCTTT
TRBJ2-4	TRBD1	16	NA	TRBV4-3	CASSPGTGSGENIQYF	TGCGCCAGCAGCCCGGGGACAGGGAGTGGGGAAAACATTCAGTACTTC
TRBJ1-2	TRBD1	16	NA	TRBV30	CAWSGQGAYSYYGYTF	TGTGCCTGGAGCGGACAGGGGGCCTATTCTTACTATGGCTACACCTTC
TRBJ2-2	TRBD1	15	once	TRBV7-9	CASSLIQGYTGELFF	TGTGCCAGCAGCTTAATACAGGGGTACACCGGGGAGCTGTTTTTT
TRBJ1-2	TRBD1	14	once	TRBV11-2	CASSLRQGDYGYTF	TGTGCCAGCAGCTTAAGGCAGGGGGACTATGGCTACACCTTC
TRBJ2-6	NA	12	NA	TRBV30	CAWTSGANVLTF	TGTGCCTGGACTTCTGGGGCCAACGTCCTGACTTTC
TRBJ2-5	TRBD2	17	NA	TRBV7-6	CASSLAGTLAGGETQYF	TGTGCCAGCAGCTTAGCGGGGACCCTAGCGGGAGGAGAGACCCAGTACTTC
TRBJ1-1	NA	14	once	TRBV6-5	CASSYGEGETEAFF	TGTGCCAGCAGTTACGGGGAGGGAGAGACTGAAGCTTTCTTT
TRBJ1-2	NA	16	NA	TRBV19	CASSMVPFRGGYGYTF	TGTGCCAGTAGTATGGTACCATTCAGGGGCGGATATGGCTACACCTTC
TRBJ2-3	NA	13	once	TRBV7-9	CASSYLVTDTQYF	TGTGCCAGCAGCTACTTGGTCACAGATACGCAGTATTTT
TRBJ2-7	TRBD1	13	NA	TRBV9	CASSLGTDWEQYF	TGTGCCAGCAGCCTGGGGACAGATTGGGAGCAGTACTTC
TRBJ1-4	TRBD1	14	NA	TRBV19	CASSIGTGDEKLFF	TGTGCCAGTAGTATCGGGACAGGGGATGAAAAACTGTTTTTT
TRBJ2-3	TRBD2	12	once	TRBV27	CASTTGGDTQYF	TGTGCCAGCACCACCGGGGGGGATACGCAGTATTTT
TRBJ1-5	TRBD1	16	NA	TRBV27	CASSNTPGTGRQPQHF	TGTGCCAGCAGTAACACCCCCGGGACAGGTCGCCAGCCCCAGCATTTT
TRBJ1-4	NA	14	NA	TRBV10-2	CASREGLANEKLFF	TGCGCCAGCCGGGAGGGGCTGGCTAATGAAAAACTGTTTTTT
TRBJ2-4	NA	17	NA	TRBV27	CASSLSPGLGSGNIQYF	TGTGCCAGCAGTTTATCGCCGGGTCTCGGGAGTGGAAACATTCAGTACTTC
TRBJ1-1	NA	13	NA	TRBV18	CASSPLENTEAFF	TGTGCCAGCTCACCATTAGAGAACACTGAAGCTTTCTTT
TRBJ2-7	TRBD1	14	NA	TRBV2	CASSLGTGGYEQYF	TGTGCCAGCAGCCTTGGGACAGGGGGCTACGAGCAGTACTTC